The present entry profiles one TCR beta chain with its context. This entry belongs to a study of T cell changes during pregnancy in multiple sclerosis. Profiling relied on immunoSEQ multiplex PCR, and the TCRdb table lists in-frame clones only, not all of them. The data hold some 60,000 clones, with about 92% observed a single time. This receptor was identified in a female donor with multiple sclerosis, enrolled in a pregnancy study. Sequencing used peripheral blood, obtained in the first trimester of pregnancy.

The CDR3 loop reads CATTPYEQYF. The CDR3 DNA reads as TGTGCCACCACTCCCTACGAGCAGTACTTC. This rearrangement joins TRBV7-2 to TRBJ2-7; no clear D. Trimming removed 10 bases at V and 2 bases at J, with 6 bases between. Germline CDR1 is SGHTA and CDR2 is FQGNSA. CDR3 length: 10 amino acids.